Below are 18 T cell receptor beta chains sequenced from a single sample in a study of PD-L1 blockade in urothelial cancer. Time point reported: pretreatment peripheral blood. The assay was immunoSEQ multiplex PCR, and TCRdb's table has in-frame clones only and misses some. Here the sample spans around 66,000 clones, 80% to 90% being singletons. The input for sequencing was PBMCs, taken around atezolizumab (anti-PD-L1) treatment. Every receptor here comes from a man between 65 and 79 years old with urothelial cancer.

This clone was recorded once. This sequence joins TRBV6-1 and TRBJ1-1; 7 bases fit TRBD1. The CDR3 contains 12 residues. Germline loops: CDR1 MNHNS, CDR2 SASEGT. V lost 10 bases, J lost 6 bases, and 8 bases stayed unmatched. The CDR3 loop reads CAIRQGWAEAFF. The CDR3 nucleotides read TGTGCCATACGACAGGGTTGGGCTGAAGCTTTCTTT.

CDR3 nucleotides: TGTGCCAGCAGCTCCGGGACAGGGAACACCGGGGAGCTGTTTTTT. This encodes CASSSGTGNTGELFF. This chain joins TRBV28 and TRBJ2-2; 8 bases match TRBD1. CDR1 MDHEN and CDR2 SYDVKM come from the germline V gene. V lost 6 bases and J lost 1; bases outside the gene matches: 4. CDR3 length: 15 amino acids.

V is TRBV9 and J is TRBJ1-5; D gene ambiguous. Per the germline V gene, CDR1 is SGDLS and CDR2 is YYNGEE. The CDR3 spans 15 residues. V lost 0 bases and J lost 7, with 14 bases in between. For the CDR3, the DNA is TGTGCCAGCAGCGTAGATGGCGGAAGTTGGCAGCCCCAGCATTTT. Residues: CASSVDGGSWQPQHF.

This chain uses TRBV4-1 with TRBJ2-5; D unclear. V lost 0 bases, J lost 11 bases, and 16 bases lay in between. The CDR3 contains 14 residues. The germline V gene has CDR1 MGHRA and CDR2 YSYEKL. The CDR3 region is CASSQEATLEEQYF. CDR3 nucleotides: TGCGCCAGCAGCCAAGAGGCCACCCTAGAGGAGCAGTACTTC.

The genes are TRBV28 and TRBJ2-3; 9 bases line up with TRBD2. This CDR3 has 17 residues. Germline V gene data show CDR1 as MDHEN and CDR2 as SYDVKM. With 5 bases clipped from V and 4 bases from J, the junction kept 13 bases outside the gene matches. In DNA, the CDR3 is TGTGCCAGCAGTCCCGCCGCGGGAGGGATTAGGGCAGATACGCAGTATTTT. This codes for CASSPAAGGIRADTQYF. Variable domain in full (rest from reference TRBV28 and TRBJ2-3): DVKVTQSSRYLVKRTGEKVFLECVQDMDHENMFWYRQDPGLGLRLIYFSYDVKMKEKGDIPEGYSVSREKKERFSLILESASTNQTSMYLCASSPAAGGIRADTQYFGPGTRLTVL.

The genes are TRBV27 and TRBJ2-5, with a weak D call TRBD2 (6 bases). Germline CDR1 is MNHEY and CDR2 is SMNVEV (reference sequence). Trimming shortened V by 2 bases and J by 5 bases, and 9 bases separated the two germline ends. This CDR3 contains 13 residues. CDR3 residues: CASSLGGWETQYF. CDR3 in DNA: TGTGCCAGCAGTTTAGGGGGGTGGGAGACCCAGTACTTC.

This sequence joins TRBV11-3 and TRBJ2-7; TRBD1 matches 8 bases. Germline trimming cut 5 bases from V and 8 bases from J; bases unmatched to any gene: 14. The CDR3 spans 15 residues. CDR1 and CDR2 from the germline V gene are SGHNT and YENEEA. CDR3 residues: CASSLGQGLTYKQYF. In DNA, the CDR3 is TGTGCCAGCAGCCTTGGACAGGGCCTAACCTATAAGCAGTACTTC.

The chain carries TRBV7-3 and TRBJ2-1; no clear D. Trimming removed 2 bases at V and 0 bases at J, with 8 bases between. Germline CDR1 SGHTA, CDR2 FQGTGA. There are 15 residues in the CDR3. CDR3 protein: CASSLAKSSYNEQFF. The CDR3 region has the DNA TGTGCCAGCAGCTTAGCGAAGAGCTCCTACAATGAGCAGTTCTTC.

This clone was counted between two and nine times. The chain combines TRBV11-2 with TRBJ1-2; D is ambiguous. CDR3 length: 16 residues. The germline CDR1 and CDR2 sequences are SGHAT and FQNNGV. Deletions cut 0 bases from V and 7 bases from J, with 18 bases between. CDR3 nucleotides: TGTGCCAGCAGCTTAGATCCCTCCACAGTTTCGCTTGGCTACACCTTC. Translating gives CASSLDPSTVSLGYTF.

V and J are TRBV4-3 and TRBJ1-1; D is possibly TRBD1 (5 bases). Germline lookup yields CDR1 LGHNA and CDR2 YSLEER. The CDR3 runs to 15 residues. The V and J ends lost 3 bases and 7 bases respectively, with 18 bases between them. DNA for the CDR3: TGCGCCAGCAGCCAGGTCACCGAGACAGCGCTTGAAGCTTTCTTT. Translating gives CASSQVTETALEAFF.

The chain combines TRBV27 with TRBJ2-5, with D tentatively TRBD1 (6 bases). V was shortened by 6 bases and J by 5 bases, with 22 bases between the two germline ends. This CDR3 has 16 residues. Germline values: CDR1 MNHEY, CDR2 SMNVEV (reference sequence). DNA for the CDR3: TGTGCCAGCAGGGAGGCCGGGACACACTTAGGGGAGACCCAGTACTTC. This encodes CASREAGTHLGETQYF.

The count of this clone is one. The V call is TRBV6-6, the J call TRBJ1-3, with a possible D match to TRBD1 (5 bases). V was shortened by 6 bases and J by 3 bases, with 12 bases between the two germline ends. Germline CDR1 MNHNY, CDR2 SVGAGI (reference sequence). The CDR3 has 14 amino acids. CDR3 residues: CASSPGGIGNTIYF. CDR3 DNA: TGTGCCAGCAGCCCTGGGGGGATTGGAAACACCATATATTTT.

The V call is TRBV19, the J call TRBJ2-3; TRBD2 matches at 12 bases. Losses at the gene ends were 6 bases for V and 6 bases for J; bases not matched to a gene: 10. The CDR3 covers 16 residues. The germline V gene encodes CDR1 LNHDA and CDR2 SQIVND (reference sequence). The CDR3 DNA reads as TGTGCCAGTAGCCTACCCGGACTAGCGGGATTGGATACGCAGTATTTT. Protein: CASSLPGLAGLDTQYF.

This clone appeared a few times. The genes are TRBV29-1 and TRBJ1-2; D possibly corresponds to TRBD1 (5 bases). Germline CDR1 reads SQVTM; CDR2 reads ANQGSEA. Deletions cut 0 bases from V and 8 bases from J, with 7 bases between. The CDR3 length is 11 residues. DNA for the CDR3: TGCAGCGTTGAAGACAGGGAAGGCTACACCTTC. Translation gives CSVEDREGYTF.

The chain links TRBV10-2 to TRBJ2-5; 7 bases align to TRBD1. The germline V gene has CDR1 WSHSY and CDR2 SAAADI. The CDR3 consists of 14 residues. V was pared by 8 bases and J by 6 bases, with 12 bases of the junction left unmatched. CDR3 in DNA: TGCGCCAGCGGAGACAGGGCTGTGGGGCAGACCCAGTACTTC. Translated: CASGDRAVGQTQYF.

CDR3 region: CASVGLAGEANTGELFF. CDR3 sequence (DNA): TGTGCCAGTGTCGGACTAGCGGGAGAGGCGAACACCGGGGAGCTGTTTTTT. This chain connects TRBV19 to TRBJ2-2; 13 bases line up with TRBD2. V was pared by 8 bases and J by 0 bases, with 6 bases of the junction left unmatched. The CDR3 has 17 residues. The germline V gene encodes CDR1 LNHDA and CDR2 SQIVND (reference sequence).

V is TRBV6-1 and J is TRBJ1-1; D unresolved. CDR3 size: 15 residues. Germline V lookup: CDR1 MNHNS, CDR2 SASEGT. Trimming removed 6 bases at V and 3 bases at J, with 17 bases between. CDR3 coding DNA: TGTGCCAGCAGACGAGGACGCCAGCGGGACACTGAAGCTTTCTTT. It is translated as CASRRGRQRDTEAFF.

This chain connects TRBV10-3 to TRBJ2-3, with TRBD2 identical over 7 bases. V lost 8 bases and J lost 2; bases outside the gene matches: 4. Germline CDR1 ENHRY, CDR2 SYGVKD. There are 13 residues in the CDR3. The DNA for the CDR3 is TGTGCCATCTCAAGCGGGAACACAGATACGCAGTATTTT. The encoded protein is CAISSGNTDTQYF.